This T cell receptor beta chain was obtained from a study of identical twins. A single record per CDR3 protein comes from TCRdb applying MiXCR to the 5' RACE reads. Of about 520,000 distinct CDR3 sequences listed, about 20% were seen once; the top ten hold around 0.91%. This clonotype appeared many times. Between the trimmed V and J ends, which lost 2 bases and 5 bases, there was a span of 9 bases. Germline loops: CDR1 SGHRS, CDR2 YFSETQ. This CDR3 region has 13 residues. The same specimen was also included in a second study, on T cells expressing NK-cell markers. Per that paper: According to the study, TCR beta repertoires originated from sorted CD3+CD56+NKG2C+, CD3+CD56+NKG2C- and CD3+CD56-NKG2C+ T cells. HCMV seropositivity characterized seven of the eight sequenced donors, and seronegativity one.

This chain joins TRBV5-1 and TRBJ2-3; D is ambiguous. This TCR derives from a woman under 30 in good health. Sequenced sample: CD4+ T cells sorted from blood. CDR3 in DNA: TGCGCCAGCAGCTTCAACTCTAAAGATACGCAGTATTTT. Its protein product is CASSFNSKDTQYF.